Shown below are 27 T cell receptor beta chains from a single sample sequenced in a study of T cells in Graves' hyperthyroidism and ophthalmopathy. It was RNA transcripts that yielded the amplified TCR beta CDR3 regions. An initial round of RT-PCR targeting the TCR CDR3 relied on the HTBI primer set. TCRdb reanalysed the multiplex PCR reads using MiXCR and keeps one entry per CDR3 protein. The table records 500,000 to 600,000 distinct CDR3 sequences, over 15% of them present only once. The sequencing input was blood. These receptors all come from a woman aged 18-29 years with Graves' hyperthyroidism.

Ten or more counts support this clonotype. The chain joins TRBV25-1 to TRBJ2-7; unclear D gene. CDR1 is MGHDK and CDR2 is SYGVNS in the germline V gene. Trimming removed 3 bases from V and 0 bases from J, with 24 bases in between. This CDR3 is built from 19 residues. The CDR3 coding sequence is TGTGCCAGCAGTGATCCCCATTTCTATCAGTTGGCGGACTCCTACGAGCAGTACTTC. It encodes CASSDPHFYQLADSYEQYF.

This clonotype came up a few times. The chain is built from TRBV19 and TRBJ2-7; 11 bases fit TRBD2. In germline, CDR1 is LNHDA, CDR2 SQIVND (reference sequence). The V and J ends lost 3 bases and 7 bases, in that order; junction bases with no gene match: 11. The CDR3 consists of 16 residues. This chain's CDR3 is CASSMGVAGGPGEQYF. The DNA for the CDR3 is TGTGCCAGTAGTATGGGGGTAGCGGGAGGGCCTGGAGAGCAGTACTTC.

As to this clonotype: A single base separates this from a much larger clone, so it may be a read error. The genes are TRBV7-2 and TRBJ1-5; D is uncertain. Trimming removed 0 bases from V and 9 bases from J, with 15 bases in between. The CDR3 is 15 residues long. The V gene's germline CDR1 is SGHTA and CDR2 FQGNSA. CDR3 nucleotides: TGTGCCAGCAGCTTAGCGGAGATCCAGACTCGGCCCCAGCATTTT. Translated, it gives CASSLAEIQTRPQHF. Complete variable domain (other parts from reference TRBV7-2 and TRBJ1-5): GAGVSQSPSNKVTEKGKDVELRCDPISGHTALYWYRQSLGQGLEFLIYFQGNSAPDKSGLPSDRFSAERTGGSVSTLTIQRTQQEDSAVYLCASSLAEIQTRPQHFGDGTRLSIL.

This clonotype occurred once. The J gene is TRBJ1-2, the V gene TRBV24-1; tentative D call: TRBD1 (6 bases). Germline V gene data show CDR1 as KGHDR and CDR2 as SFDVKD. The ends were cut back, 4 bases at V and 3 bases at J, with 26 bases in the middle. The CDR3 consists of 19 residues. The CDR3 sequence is CATSDPTDSSPMIDYGYTF. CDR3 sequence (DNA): TGTGCCACCAGTGACCCTACGGACAGTTCCCCAATGATTGACTATGGCTACACCTTC.

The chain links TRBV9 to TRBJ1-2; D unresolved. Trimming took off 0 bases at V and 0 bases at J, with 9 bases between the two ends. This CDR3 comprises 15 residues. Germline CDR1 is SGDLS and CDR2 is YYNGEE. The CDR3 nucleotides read TGTGCCAGCAGCGTAGGAGACACCGCTAACTATGGCTACACCTTC. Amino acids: CASSVGDTANYGYTF. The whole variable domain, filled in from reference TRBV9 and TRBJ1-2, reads DSGVTQTPKHLITATGQRVTLRCSPRSGDLSVYWYQQSLDQGLQFLIQYYNGEERAKGNILERFSAQQFPDLHSELNLSSLELGDSALYFCASSVGDTANYGYTFGSGTRLTVV.

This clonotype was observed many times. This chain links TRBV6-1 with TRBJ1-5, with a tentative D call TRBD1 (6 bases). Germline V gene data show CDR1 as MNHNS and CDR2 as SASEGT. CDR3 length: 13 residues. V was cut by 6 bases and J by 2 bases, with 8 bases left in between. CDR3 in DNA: TGTGCCAGCAGGACAGGAGGCAATCAGCCCCAGCATTTT. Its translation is CASRTGGNQPQHF.

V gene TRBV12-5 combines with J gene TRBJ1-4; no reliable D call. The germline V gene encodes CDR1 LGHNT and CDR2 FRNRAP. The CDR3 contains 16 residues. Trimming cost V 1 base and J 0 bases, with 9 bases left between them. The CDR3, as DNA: TGTGCTAGTGGTTTGGGGACGGTCGCAACTAATGAAAAACTGTTTTTT. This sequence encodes CASGLGTVATNEKLFF.

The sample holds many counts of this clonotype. DNA of the CDR3: TGTGCCAGCACGCACAGTGCTAGCTCTGGGGCCAACGTCCTGACTTTC. This encodes CASTHSASSGANVLTF. V usage is TRBV6-2 or TRBV6-3 and J usage is TRBJ2-6; D is ambiguous. Trimming pared 7 bases from V and 0 bases from J, leaving 13 bases between. Germline-derived CDR1 and CDR2 are MNHEY and SVGEGT. The CDR3 runs to 16 residues.

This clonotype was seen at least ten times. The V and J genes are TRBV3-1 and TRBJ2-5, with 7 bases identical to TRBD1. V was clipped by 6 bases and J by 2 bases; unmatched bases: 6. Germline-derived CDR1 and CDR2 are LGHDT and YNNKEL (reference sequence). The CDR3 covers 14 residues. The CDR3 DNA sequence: TGTGCCAGCAGTCTCGGGACAGATCAAGAGACCCAGTACTTC. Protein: CASSLGTDQETQYF.

DNA of the CDR3: TGTGCCATCAACGGACAGGGAAAGGATTCACCCCTCCACTTT. Translation gives CAINGQGKDSPLHF. The chain is built from TRBV10-3 and TRBJ1-6; TRBD1 aligns across 8 bases. The CDR3 loop spans 14 amino acids. Unmatched junction bases numbered 7, after V lost 7 bases and J lost 8 bases. Germline V lookup: CDR1 ENHRY, CDR2 SYGVKD.

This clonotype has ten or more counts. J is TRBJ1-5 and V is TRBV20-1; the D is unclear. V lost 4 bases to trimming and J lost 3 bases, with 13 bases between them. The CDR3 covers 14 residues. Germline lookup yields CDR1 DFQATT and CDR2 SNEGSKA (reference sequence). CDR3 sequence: CSATLLAINQPQHF. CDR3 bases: TGCAGTGCTACTCTGCTTGCTATCAATCAGCCCCAGCATTTT.

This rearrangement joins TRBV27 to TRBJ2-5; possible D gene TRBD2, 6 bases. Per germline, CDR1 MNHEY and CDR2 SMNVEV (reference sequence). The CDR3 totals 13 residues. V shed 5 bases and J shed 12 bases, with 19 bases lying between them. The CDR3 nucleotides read TGTGCCAGCAGTCCGGGGACTCGAGGGACGGAGTACTTC. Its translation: CASSPGTRGTEYF.

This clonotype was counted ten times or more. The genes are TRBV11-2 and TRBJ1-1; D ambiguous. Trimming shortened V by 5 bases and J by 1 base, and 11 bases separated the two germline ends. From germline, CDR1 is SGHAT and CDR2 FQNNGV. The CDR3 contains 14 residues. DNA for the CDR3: TGTGCCAGCAGCCTCCGCGTGGGGAACACTGAAGCTTTCTTT. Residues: CASSLRVGNTEAFF.

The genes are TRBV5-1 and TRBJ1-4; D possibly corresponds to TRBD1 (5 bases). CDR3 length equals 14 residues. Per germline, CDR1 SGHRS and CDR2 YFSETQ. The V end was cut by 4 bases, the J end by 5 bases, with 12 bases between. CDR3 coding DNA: TGCGCCAGCAGCCTCTCAGGGATAAATGAAAAACTGTTTTTT. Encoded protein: CASSLSGINEKLFF.

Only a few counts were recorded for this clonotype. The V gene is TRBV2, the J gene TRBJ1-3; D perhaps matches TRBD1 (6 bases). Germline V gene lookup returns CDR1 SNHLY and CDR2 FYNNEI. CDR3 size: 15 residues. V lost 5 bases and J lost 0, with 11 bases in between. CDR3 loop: CASSNTGISGNTIYF. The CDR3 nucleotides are TGTGCCAGCAGTAATACAGGGATCTCTGGAAACACCATATATTTT.

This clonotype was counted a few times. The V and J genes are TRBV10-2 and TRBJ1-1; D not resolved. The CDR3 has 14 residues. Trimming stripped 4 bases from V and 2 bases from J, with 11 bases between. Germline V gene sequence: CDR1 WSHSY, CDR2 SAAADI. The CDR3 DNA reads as TGCGCCAGCAGTGGACCGGGAGAAAACACTGAAGCTTTCTTT. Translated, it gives CASSGPGENTEAFF.

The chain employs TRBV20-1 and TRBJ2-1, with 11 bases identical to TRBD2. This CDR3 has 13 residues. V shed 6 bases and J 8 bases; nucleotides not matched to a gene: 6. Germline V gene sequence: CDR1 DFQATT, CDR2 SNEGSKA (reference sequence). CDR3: CSAAGLADYEQFF. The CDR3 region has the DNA TGCAGTGCGGCGGGACTAGCGGACTATGAGCAGTTCTTC.

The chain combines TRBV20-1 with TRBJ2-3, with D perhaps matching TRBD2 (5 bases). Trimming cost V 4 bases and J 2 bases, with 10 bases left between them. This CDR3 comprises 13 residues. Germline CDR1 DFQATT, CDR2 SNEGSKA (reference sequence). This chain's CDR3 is CSANTADTDTQYF. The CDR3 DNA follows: TGCAGTGCTAACACAGCGGACACAGATACGCAGTATTTT.

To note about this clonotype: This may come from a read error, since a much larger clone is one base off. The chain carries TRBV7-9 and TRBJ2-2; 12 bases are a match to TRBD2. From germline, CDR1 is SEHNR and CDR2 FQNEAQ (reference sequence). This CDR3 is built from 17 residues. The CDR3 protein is CASSPKRTSGMGGERFF. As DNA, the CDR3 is TGTGCCAGCAGCCCCAAACGGACTAGCGGGATGGGCGGGGAGCGGTTTTTT. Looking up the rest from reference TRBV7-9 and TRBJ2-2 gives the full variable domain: DTGVSQNPRHKITKRGQNVTFRCDPISEHNRLYWYRQTLGQGPEFLTYFQNEAQLEKSRLLSDRFSAERPKGSFSTLEIQRTEQGDSAMYLCASSPKRTSGMGGERFFGEGSRLTVL.

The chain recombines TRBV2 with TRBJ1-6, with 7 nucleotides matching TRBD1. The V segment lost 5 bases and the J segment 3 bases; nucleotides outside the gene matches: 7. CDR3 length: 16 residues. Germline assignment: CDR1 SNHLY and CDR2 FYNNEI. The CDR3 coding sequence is TGTGCCAGCAGTCTGGACAGGAACCGCTATAATTCACCCCTCCACTTT. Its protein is CASSLDRNRYNSPLHF. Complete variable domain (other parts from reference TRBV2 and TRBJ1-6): EPEVTQTPSHQVTQMGQEVILRCVPISNHLYFYWYRQILGQKVEFLVSFYNNEISEKSEIFDDQFSVERPDGSNFTLKIRSTKLEDSAMYFCASSLDRNRYNSPLHFGNGTRLTVT.

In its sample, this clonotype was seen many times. DNA for the CDR3: TGCAGTGCTAGTGACGAGTACGAGCAGTACTTC. Translated, it gives CSASDEYEQYF. The chain is built from TRBV20-1 and TRBJ2-7; D gene unclear. Germline loops: CDR1 DFQATT, CDR2 SNEGSKA (reference sequence). The V and J ends lost 3 bases and 4 bases respectively, with 7 bases between them. The CDR3 runs to 11 residues.

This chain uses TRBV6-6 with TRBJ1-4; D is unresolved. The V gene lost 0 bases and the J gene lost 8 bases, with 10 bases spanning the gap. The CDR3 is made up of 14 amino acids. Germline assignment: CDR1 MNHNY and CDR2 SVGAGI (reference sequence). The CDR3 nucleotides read TGTGCCAGCAGTTACTCGGGCGGAGCCGAAAAACTGTTTTTT. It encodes CASSYSGGAEKLFF.

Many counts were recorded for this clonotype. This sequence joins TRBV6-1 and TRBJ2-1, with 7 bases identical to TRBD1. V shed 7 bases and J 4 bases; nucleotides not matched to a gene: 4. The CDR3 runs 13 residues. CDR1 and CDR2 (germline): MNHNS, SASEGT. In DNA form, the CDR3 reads TGTGCCAGCAACCTGGGACAGTACAATGAGCAGTTCTTC. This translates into CASNLGQYNEQFF.

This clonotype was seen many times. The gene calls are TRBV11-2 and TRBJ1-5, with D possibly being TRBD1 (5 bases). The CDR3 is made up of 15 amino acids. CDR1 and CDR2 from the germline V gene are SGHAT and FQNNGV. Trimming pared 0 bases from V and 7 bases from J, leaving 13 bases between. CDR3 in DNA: TGTGCCAGCAGCTTAGAGCCAGGGCTCGGGCAGCCCCAGCATTTT. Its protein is CASSLEPGLGQPQHF. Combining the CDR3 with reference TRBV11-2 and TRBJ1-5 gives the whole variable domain EAGVAQSPRYKIIEKRQSVAFWCNPISGHATLYWYQQILGQGPKLLIQFQNNGVVDDSQLPKDRFSAERLKGVDSTLKIQPAKLEDSAVYLCASSLEPGLGQPQHFGDGTRLSIL.

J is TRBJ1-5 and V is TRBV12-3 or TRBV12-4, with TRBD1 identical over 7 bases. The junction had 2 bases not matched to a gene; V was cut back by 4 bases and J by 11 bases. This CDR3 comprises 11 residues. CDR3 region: CASSSQGSQHF. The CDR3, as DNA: TGTGCCAGCAGTTCACAGGGGTCCCAGCATTTT.

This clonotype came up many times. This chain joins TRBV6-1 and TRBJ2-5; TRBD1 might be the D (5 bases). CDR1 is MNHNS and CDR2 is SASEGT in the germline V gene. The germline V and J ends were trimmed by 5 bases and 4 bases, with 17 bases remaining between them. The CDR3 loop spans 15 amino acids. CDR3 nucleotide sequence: TGTGCCAGCAGTTCCGACCCGGATGGGGCAGAGACCCAGTACTTC. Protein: CASSSDPDGAETQYF.

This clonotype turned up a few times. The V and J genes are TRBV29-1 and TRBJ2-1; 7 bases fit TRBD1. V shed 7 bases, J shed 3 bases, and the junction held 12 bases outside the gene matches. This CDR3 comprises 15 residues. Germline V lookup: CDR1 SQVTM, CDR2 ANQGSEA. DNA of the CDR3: TGCAGCGCCCCCCGACAGGGTGCGTTCTACAATGAGCAGTTCTTC. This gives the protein CSAPRQGAFYNEQFF.